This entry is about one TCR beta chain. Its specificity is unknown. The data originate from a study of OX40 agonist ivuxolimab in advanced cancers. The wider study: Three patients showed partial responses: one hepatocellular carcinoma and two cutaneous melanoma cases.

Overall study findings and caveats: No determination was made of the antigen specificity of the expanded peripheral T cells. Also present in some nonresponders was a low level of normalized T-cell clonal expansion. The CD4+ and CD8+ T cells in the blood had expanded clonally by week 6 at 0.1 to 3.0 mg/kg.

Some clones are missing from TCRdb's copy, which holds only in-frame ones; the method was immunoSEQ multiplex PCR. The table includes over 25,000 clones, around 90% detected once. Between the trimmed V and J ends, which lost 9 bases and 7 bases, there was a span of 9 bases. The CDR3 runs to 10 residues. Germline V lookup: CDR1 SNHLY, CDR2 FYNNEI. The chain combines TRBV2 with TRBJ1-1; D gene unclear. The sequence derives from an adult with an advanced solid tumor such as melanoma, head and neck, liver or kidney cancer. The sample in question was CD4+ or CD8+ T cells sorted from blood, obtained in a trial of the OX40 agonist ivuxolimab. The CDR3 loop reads CARGVLEAFF. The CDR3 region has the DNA TGTGCCAGAGGCGTACTTGAAGCTTTCTTT. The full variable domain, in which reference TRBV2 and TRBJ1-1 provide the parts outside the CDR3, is EPEVTQTPSHQVTQMGQEVILRCVPISNHLYFYWYRQILGQKVEFLVSFYNNEISEKSEIFDDQFSVERPDGSNFTLKIRSTKLEDSAMYFCARGVLEAFFGQGTRLTVV.